This paragraph covers one TCR beta chain sequence. This clonotype was observed at least ten times. There is no known antigen for this receptor. No base-level quality is on record; no much larger clone is a single base apart. The CDR3 sequence holds 13 residues, the cysteine and phenylalanine included. The CDR3 DNA has 39 bases and is translated from base 1. Trimming takes 0 bases from V and 13 bases from J, and the germline ends sit 13 bases apart. CDR1 and CDR2, looked up from the germline V gene, are MGHRA and YSYEKL. To prepare the library, PCR was applied. Sequenced on an Illumina HiSeq 2500. Molecular barcoding was employed in the preparation of TCR libraries, with unique molecular identifiers being used to normalize TCRbeta repertoire quantification. TCRdb passed the public sequencing reads through fastp at Q25 and MiXCR, retaining productive beta sequences. Rows with a matching CDR3 protein are joined into one entry that keeps the most common DNA and genes. Counted in this sample were 100,000 or so distinct CDR3 sequences; 12% of them appeared once. Together, the top ten hold approximately 15% of the sample.

This sample is drawn from a study of T-cell reconstitution after alpha-beta-depleted transplantation in children (TCRdb year 2016). About the study as a whole: T-cell immune reconstitution after TCRalphabeta/CD19-depleted allogeneic hematopoietic cell transplantation in children was quantitatively tracked in the study by means of TCR repertoire profiling.

Recombination joined TRBV4-1 with TRBJ2-1; too little of a D gene remains to name it. The sample was PBMCs from the stem cell graft donor, taken from the stem cell graft. The sequence was obtained from a human donor who donated a stem cell graft to a child with inherited bone marrow failure. This receptor carries the CDR3 CASSQDPGMKQFF. At the DNA level, the sequence is TGCGCCAGCAGCCAAGATCCCGGCATGAAACAGTTCTTC.